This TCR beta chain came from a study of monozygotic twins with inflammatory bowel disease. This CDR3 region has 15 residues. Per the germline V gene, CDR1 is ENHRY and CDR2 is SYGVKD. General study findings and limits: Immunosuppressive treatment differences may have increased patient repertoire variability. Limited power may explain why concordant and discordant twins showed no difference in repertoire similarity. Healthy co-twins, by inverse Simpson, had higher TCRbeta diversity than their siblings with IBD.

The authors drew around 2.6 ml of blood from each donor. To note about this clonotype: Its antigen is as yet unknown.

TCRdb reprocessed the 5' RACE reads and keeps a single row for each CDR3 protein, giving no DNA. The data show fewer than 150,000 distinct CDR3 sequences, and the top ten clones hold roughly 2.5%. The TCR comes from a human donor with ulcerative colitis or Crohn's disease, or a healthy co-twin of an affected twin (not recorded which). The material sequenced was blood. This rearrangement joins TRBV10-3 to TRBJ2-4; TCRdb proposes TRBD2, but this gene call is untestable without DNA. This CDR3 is CAIREPGLAGGIQYF.